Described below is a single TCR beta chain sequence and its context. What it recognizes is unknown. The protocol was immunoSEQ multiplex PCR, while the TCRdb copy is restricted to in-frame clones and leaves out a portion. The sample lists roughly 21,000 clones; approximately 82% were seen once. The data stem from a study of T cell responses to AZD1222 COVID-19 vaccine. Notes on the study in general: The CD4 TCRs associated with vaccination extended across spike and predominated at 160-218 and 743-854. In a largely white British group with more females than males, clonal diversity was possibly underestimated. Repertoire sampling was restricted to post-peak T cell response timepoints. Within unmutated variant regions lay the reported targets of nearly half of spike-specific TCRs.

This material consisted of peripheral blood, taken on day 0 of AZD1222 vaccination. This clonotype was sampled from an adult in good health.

CDR3: CASSQRTSPGTGELFF. The CDR3 DNA sequence: TGTGCCAGCAGCCAACGGACTAGTCCGGGCACCGGGGAGCTGTTTTTT. This chain uses TRBV3-1 (or the pseudogene TRBV3-2) with TRBJ2-2, with 7 positions matching TRBD2. V was pared by 2 bases and J by 4 bases, with 7 bases of the junction left unmatched. The CDR3 totals 16 residues. CDR1 and CDR2 from the germline V gene are LGHDT and YNNKEL (reference sequence).